This T cell receptor (beta chain) was documented in a study of blood T cells in healthy people across ages. Study conclusions and caveats: A strong correlation was seen between TCR beta diversity and naive T cell percentage.

From germline, CDR1 is MNHNY and CDR2 SVGAGI (reference sequence). The CDR3 consists of 15 residues. Trimming pared 2 bases from V and 4 bases from J, leaving 11 bases between. Primers used in a second PCR of about 7 to 12 cycles were a sample-barcoded 5' primer and a J-beta primer mix. Individual samples furnished no less than 3 million CDR3-containing paired-end reads apiece. Each CDR3 protein is one row after TCRdb ran MiXCR on the 5' RACE reads. The profile shows about 750,000 distinct CDR3 sequences, about 53% of them singletons. Of note for this clonotype: Its antigen is unidentified.

This sequence was found in a man older than 75 in good health. The material sequenced was blood. This chain connects TRBV6-6 to TRBJ1-4, with no clear D. In DNA, the CDR3 is TGTGCCAGCAGTTACGAGAACATGAGTAATGAAAAACTGTTTTTT. Translated: CASSYENMSNEKLFF.